What follows is one T cell receptor (beta chain) and its context. This sample was included in a study of blood T cell repertoires in COVID-19. In the study overall: Samples of COVID-19 (acute and convalescent) were obtained from the United States, Italy and Spain.

Source study methods: Nucleated cell counts were estimated from reference gene primer amplification. Assay: immunoSEQ multiplex PCR; the TCRdb copy retains only in-frame clones and omits some. V and J calls and clone size are as listed in that table; D and trimming were resolved from the DNA. Altogether 75,000 to 90,000 clones are present, around four fifths being singletons, with the ten largest covering 36%. Trimming pared 2 bases from V and 1 base from J, leaving 12 bases between. CDR1 is MNHEY, CDR2 SVGEGT, per germline. The CDR3 spans 15 residues. V usage is TRBV6-2 or TRBV6-3 and J usage is TRBJ2-7; D is unclear. The specimen was peripheral blood. This receptor was identified in a man aged 55-75 years with COVID-19, enrolled during active disease. This CDR3 is CASSYRGQVSYEQYF. The CDR3 nucleotides read TGTGCCAGCAGTTACCGTGGGCAGGTTTCCTACGAGCAGTACTTC.